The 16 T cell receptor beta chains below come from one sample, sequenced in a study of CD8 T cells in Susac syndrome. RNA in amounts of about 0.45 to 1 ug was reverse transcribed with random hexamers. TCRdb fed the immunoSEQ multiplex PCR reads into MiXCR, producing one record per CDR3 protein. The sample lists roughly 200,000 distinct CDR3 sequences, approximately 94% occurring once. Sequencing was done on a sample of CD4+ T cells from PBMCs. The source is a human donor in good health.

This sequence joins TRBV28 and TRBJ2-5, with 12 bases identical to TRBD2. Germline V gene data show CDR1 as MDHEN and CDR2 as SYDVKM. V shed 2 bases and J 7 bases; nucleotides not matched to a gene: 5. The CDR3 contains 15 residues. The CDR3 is CASSLPGLAGVTQYF. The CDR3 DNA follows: TGTGCCAGCAGTTTACCGGGACTAGCGGGTGTGACCCAGTACTTC. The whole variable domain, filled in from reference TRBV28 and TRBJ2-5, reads DVKVTQSSRYLVKRTGEKVFLECVQDMDHENMFWYRQDPGLGLRLIYFSYDVKMKEKGDIPEGYSVSREKKERFSLILESASTNQTSMYLCASSLPGLAGVTQYFGPGTRLLVL.

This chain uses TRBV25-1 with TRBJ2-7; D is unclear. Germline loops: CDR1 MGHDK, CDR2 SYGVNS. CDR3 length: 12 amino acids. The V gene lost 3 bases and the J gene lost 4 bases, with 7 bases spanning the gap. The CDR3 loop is CASSDYRYEQYF. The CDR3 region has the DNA TGTGCCAGCAGTGACTACAGATACGAGCAGTACTTC.

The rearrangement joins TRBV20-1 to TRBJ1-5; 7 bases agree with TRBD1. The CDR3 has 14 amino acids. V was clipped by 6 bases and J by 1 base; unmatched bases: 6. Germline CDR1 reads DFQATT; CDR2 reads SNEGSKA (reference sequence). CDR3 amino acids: CSARGGGSNQPQHF. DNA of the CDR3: TGCAGTGCCAGGGGGGGCGGGAGCAATCAGCCCCAGCATTTT.

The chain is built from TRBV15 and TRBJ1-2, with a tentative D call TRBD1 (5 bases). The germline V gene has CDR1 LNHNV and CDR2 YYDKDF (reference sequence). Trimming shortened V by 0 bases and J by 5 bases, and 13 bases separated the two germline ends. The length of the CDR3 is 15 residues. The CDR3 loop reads CATSREPGLSYGYTF. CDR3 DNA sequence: TGTGCCACCAGCAGAGAACCGGGACTCAGTTATGGCTACACCTTC.

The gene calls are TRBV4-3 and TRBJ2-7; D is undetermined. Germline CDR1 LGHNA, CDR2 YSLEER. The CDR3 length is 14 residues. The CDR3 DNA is TGCTCTGCTGTGCGGTTCTCTGTCTCCTACGAGCAGTACTTC. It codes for CSAVRFSVSYEQYF.

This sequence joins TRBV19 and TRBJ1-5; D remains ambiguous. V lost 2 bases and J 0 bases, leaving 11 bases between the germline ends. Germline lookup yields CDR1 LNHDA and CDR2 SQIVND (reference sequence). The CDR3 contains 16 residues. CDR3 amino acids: CASSISFSPSNQPQHF. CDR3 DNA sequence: TGTGCCAGTAGTATATCATTCTCCCCTAGCAATCAGCCCCAGCATTTT.

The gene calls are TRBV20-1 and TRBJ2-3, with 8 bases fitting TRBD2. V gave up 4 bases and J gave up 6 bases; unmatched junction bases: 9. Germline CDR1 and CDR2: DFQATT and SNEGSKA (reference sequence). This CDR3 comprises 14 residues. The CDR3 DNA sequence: TGCAGTGCTATACACGGGACTAGGGGGGATACGCAGTATTTT. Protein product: CSAIHGTRGDTQYF.

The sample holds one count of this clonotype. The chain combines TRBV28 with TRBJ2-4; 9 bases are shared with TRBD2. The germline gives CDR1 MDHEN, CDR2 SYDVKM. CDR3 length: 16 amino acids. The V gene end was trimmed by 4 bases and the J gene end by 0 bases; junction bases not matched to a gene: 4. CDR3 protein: CASSSLAGLAKNIQYF. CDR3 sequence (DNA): TGTGCCAGCAGTTCGCTAGCGGGACTAGCCAAAAACATTCAGTACTTC.

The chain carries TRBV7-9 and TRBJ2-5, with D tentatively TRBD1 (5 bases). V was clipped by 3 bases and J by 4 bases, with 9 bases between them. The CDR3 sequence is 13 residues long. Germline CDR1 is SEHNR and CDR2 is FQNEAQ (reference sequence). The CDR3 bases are TGTGCCAGCAGCTTTCAAGGGGTAGAGACCCAGTACTTC. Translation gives CASSFQGVETQYF.

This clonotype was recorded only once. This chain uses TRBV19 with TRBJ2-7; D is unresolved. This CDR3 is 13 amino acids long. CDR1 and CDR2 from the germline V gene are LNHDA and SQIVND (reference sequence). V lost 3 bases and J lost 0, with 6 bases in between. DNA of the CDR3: TGTGCCAGTAGTATGACTGGCTCCTACGAGCAGTACTTC. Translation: CASSMTGSYEQYF. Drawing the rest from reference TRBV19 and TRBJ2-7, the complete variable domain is DGGITQSPKYLFRKEGQNVTLSCEQNLNHDAMYWYRQDPGQGLRLIYYSQIVNDFQKGDIAEGYSVSREKKESFPLTVTSAQKNPTAFYLCASSMTGSYEQYFGPGTRLTVT.

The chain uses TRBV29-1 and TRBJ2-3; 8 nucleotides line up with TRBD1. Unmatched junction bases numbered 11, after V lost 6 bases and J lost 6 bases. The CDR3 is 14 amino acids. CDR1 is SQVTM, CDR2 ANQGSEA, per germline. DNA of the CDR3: TGCAGCGTCTCTCTAGCAGGGGGCGGGGATACGCAGTATTTT. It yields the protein CSVSLAGGGDTQYF.

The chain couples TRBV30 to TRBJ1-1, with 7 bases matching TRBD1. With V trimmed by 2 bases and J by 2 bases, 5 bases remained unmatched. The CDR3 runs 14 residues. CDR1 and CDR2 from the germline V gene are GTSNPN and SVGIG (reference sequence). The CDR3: CAWSTHRGNTEAFF. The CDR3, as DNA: TGTGCCTGGAGTACCCACAGGGGAAACACTGAAGCTTTCTTT.

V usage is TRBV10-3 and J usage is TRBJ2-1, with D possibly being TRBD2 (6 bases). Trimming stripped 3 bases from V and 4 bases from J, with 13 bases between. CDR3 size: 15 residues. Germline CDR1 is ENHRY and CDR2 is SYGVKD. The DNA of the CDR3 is TGTGCCATCAGTGAATCTACTAGCAGTTACAATGAGCAGTTCTTC. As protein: CAISESTSSYNEQFF.

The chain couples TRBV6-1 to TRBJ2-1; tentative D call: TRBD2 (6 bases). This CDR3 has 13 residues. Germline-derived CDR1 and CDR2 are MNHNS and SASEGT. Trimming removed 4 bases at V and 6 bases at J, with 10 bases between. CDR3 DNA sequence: TGTGCCAGCAGTGGCGAGGAGGGCAATGAGCAGTTCTTC. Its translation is CASSGEEGNEQFF.

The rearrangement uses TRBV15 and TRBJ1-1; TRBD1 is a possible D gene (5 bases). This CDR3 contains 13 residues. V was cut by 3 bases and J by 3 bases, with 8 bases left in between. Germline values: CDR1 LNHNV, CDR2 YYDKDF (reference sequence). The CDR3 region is CATSSRAYTEAFF. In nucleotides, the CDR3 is TGTGCCACCAGCAGCAGGGCCTACACTGAAGCTTTCTTT.

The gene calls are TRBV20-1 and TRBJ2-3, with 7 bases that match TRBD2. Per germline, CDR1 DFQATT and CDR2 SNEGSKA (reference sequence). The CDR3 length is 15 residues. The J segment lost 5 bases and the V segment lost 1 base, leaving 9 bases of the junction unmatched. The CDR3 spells CSARVGSSGKDTQYF. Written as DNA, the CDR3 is TGCAGTGCTAGAGTAGGGAGCAGCGGGAAAGATACGCAGTATTTT.